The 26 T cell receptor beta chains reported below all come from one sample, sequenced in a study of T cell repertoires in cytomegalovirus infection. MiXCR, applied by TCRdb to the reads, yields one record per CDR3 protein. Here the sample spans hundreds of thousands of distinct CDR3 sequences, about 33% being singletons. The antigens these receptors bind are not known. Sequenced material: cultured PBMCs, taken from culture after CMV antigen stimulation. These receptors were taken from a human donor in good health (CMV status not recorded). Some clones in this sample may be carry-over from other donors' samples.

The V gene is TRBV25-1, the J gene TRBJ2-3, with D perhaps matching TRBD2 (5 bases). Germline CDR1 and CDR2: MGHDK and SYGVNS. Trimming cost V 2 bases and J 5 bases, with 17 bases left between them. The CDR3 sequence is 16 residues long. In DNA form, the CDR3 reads TGTGCCAGCAGTGAACCCTTAACGGGGAAGGGAGATACGCAGTATTTT. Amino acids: CASSEPLTGKGDTQYF.

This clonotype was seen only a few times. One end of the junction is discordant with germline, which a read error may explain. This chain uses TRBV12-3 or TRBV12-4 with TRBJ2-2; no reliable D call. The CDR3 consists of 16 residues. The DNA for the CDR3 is TGTGCCAGCAGCTCATCTCCGGGCCCGAAGACCGGGGAGCTGTTTTTT. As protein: CASSSSPGPKTGELFF.

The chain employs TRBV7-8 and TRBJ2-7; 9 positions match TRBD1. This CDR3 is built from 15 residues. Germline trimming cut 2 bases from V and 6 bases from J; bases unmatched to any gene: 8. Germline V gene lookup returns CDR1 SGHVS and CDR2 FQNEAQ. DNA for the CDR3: TGTGCCAGCAGCTTACGATCGGGACAGGGATCCGAGCAGTACTTC. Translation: CASSLRSGQGSEQYF.

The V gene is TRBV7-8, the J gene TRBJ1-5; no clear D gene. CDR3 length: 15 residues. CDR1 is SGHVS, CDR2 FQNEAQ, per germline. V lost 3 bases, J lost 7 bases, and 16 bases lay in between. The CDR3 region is CASSFKRGPGQPQHF. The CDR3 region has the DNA TGTGCCAGCAGCTTCAAACGCGGGCCGGGGCAGCCCCAGCATTTT.

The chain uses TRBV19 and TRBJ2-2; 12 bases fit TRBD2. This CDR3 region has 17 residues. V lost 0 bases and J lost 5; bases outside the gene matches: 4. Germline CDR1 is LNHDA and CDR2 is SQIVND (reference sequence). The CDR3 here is CASSIERTSGITGELFF. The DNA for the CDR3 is TGTGCCAGTAGTATAGAGAGGACTAGCGGGATAACCGGGGAGCTGTTTTTT. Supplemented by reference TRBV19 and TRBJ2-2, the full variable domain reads DGGITQSPKYLFRKEGQNVTLSCEQNLNHDAMYWYRQDPGQGLRLIYYSQIVNDFQKGDIAEGYSVSREKKESFPLTVTSAQKNPTAFYLCASSIERTSGITGELFFGEGSRLTVL.

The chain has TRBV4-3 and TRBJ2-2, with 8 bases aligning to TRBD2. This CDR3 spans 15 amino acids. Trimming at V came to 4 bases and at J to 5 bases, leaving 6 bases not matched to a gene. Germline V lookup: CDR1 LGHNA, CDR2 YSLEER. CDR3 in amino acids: CASSRWRLATGELFF. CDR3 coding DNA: TGCGCCAGCAGCCGATGGCGACTAGCGACCGGGGAGCTGTTTTTT.

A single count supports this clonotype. The CDR3 nucleotides are TGCAGTGCTAGATGGGACCGAGAGACCCAGTACTTC. Protein product: CSARWDRETQYF. The rearrangement uses TRBV20-1 and TRBJ2-5; either TRBD1 or TRBD2 may supply D (5 bases each). Trimming took off 2 bases at V and 4 bases at J, with 8 bases between the two ends. This CDR3 contains 12 residues. The germline gives CDR1 DFQATT, CDR2 SNEGSKA (reference sequence).

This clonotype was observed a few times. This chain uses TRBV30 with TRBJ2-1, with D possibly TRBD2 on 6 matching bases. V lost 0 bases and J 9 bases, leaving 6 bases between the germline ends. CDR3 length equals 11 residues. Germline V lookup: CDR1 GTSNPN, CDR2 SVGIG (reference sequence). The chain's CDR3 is CAWSVAGEQFF. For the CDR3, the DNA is TGTGCCTGGAGTGTAGCGGGTGAGCAGTTCTTC.

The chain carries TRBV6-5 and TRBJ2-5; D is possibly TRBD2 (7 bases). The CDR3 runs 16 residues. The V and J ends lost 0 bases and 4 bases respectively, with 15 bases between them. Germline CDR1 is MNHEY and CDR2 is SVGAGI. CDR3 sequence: CASSYSRGGGAETQYF. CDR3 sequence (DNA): TGTGCCAGCAGTTACTCGAGAGGAGGGGGGGCAGAGACCCAGTACTTC.

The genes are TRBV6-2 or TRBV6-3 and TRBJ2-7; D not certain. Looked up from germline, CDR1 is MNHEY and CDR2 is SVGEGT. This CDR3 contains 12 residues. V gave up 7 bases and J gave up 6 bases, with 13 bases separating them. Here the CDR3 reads CASKQTEGEQYF. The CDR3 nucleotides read TGTGCCAGCAAACAGACGGAAGGCGAGCAGTACTTC.

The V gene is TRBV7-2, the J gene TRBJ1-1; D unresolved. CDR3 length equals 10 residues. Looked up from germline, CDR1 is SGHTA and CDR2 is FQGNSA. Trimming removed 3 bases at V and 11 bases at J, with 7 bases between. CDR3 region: CASSLVGAFF. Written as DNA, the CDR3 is TGTGCCAGCAGCTTGGTTGGGGCTTTCTTT. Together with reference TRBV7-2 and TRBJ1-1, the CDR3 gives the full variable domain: GAGVSQSPSNKVTEKGKDVELRCDPISGHTALYWYRQSLGQGLEFLIYFQGNSAPDKSGLPSDRFSAERTGGSVSTLTIQRTQQEDSAVYLCASSLVGAFFGQGTRLTVV.

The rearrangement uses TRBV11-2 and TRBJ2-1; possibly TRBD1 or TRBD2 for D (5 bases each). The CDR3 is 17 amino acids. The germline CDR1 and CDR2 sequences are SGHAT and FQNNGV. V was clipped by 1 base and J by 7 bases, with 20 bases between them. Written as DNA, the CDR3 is TGTGCCAGCAGCTTAGGCGAGGGGAACTGGATGGGTAATGAGCAGTTCTTC. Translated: CASSLGEGNWMGNEQFF.

The CDR3, as DNA: TGTGCCACCAGTGATCCGAGTGTATACGGGGGCAATCAGCCCCAGCATTTT. Protein: CATSDPSVYGGNQPQHF. The chain links TRBV24-1 to TRBJ1-5; D gene ambiguous. Germline V gene lookup returns CDR1 KGHDR and CDR2 SFDVKD. Trimming stripped 3 bases from V and 2 bases from J, with 16 bases between. This CDR3 contains 17 residues.

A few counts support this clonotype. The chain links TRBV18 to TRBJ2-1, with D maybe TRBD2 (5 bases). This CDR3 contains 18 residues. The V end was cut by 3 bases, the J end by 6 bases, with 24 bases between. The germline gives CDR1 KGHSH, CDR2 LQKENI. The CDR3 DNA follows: TGTGCCAGCTCACCCAGAGAGGGCCAAATCTTGATATCCAATGAGCAGTTCTTC. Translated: CASSPREGQILISNEQFF.

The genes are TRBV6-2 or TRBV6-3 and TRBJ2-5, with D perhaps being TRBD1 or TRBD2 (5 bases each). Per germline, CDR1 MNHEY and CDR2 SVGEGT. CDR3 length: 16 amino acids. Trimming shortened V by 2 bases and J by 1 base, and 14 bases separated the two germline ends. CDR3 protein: CASSYGGAPFQETQYF. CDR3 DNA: TGTGCCAGCAGTTACGGGGGAGCCCCCTTCCAAGAGACCCAGTACTTC.

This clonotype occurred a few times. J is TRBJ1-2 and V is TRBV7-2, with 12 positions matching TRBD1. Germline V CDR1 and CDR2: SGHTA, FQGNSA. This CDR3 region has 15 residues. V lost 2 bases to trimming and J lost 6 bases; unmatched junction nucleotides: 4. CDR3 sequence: CASSLRDRGLNGYTF. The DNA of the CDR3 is TGTGCCAGCAGCTTACGGGACAGGGGGCTAAATGGCTACACCTTC.

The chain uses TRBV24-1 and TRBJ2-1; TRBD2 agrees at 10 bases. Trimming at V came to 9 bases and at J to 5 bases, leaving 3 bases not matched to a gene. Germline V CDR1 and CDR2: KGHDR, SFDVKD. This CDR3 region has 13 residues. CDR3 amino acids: CATEGTSDNEQFF. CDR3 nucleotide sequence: TGTGCCACCGAGGGGACTAGCGACAATGAGCAGTTCTTC.

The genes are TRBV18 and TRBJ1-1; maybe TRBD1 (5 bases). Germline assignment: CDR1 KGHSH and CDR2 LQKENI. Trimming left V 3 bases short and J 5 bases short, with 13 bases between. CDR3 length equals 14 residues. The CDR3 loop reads CASSPGGGRTEAFF. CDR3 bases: TGTGCCAGCTCACCCGGGGGGGGAAGGACTGAAGCTTTCTTT.

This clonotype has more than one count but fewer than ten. The DNA of the CDR3 is TGTGCCAGCAGCTTAGGACCAGCTAATTCACCCCTCCACTTT. Encoded protein: CASSLGPANSPLHF. The rearrangement uses TRBV7-2 and TRBJ1-6; D gene unclear. The CDR3 has 14 amino acids. V was pared by 1 base and J by 6 bases, with 7 bases between. Germline CDR1 and CDR2: SGHTA and FQGNSA.

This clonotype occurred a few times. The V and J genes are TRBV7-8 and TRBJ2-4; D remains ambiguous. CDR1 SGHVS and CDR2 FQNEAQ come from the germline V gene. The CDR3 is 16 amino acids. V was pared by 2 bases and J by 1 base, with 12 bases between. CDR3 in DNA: TGTGCCAGCAGCTTATTGGGAAAAGCGGCCAAAAACATTCAGTACTTC. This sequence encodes CASSLLGKAAKNIQYF.

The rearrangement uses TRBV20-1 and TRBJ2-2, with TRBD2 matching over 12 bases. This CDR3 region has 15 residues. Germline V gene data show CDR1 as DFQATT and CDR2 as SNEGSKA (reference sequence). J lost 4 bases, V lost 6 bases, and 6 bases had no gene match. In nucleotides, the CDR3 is TGCAGTGCGCGGACTAGCGGGACACCCACCGGGGAGCTGTTTTTT. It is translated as CSARTSGTPTGELFF.

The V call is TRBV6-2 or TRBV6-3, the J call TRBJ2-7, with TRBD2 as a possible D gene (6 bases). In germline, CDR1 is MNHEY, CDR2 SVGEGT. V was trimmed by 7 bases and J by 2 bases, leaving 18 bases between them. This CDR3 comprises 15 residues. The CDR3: CASNQPGLGPYEQYF. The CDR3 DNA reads TGTGCCAGCAATCAACCGGGACTGGGCCCCTACGAGCAGTACTTC.

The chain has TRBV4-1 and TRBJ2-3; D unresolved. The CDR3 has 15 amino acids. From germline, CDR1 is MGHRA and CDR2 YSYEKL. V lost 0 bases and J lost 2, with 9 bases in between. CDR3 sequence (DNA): TGCGCCAGCAGCCAAGAAGGAAAACTCACAGATACGCAGTATTTT. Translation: CASSQEGKLTDTQYF.

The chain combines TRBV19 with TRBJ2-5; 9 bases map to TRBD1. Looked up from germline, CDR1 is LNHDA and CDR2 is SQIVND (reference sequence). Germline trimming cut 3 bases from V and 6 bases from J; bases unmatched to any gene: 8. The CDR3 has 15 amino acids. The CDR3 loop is CASSMGQGWLQTQYF. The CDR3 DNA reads TGTGCCAGTAGTATGGGACAGGGTTGGTTGCAGACCCAGTACTTC. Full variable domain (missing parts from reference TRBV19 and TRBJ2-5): DGGITQSPKYLFRKEGQNVTLSCEQNLNHDAMYWYRQDPGQGLRLIYYSQIVNDFQKGDIAEGYSVSREKKESFPLTVTSAQKNPTAFYLCASSMGQGWLQTQYFGPGTRLLVL.

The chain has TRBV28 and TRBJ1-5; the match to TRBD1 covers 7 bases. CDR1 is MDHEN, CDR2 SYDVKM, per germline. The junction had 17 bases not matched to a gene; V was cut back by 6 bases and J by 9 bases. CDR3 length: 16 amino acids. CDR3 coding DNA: TGTGCCAGCAGCCCGCCGACAGGGTGGGCCCCTCGGCCCCAGCATTTT. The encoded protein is CASSPPTGWAPRPQHF.

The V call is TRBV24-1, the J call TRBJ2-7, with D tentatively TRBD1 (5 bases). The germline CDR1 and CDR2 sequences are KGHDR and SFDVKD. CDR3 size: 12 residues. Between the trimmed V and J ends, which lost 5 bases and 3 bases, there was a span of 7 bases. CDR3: CATSAQGYEQYF. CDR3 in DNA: TGTGCCACCAGTGCCCAGGGCTACGAGCAGTACTTC.